This T cell receptor (beta chain) was found in a study of blood T cell repertoires in COVID-19. As for the study in general: Sample material is recorded as cDNA or gDNA derived from T cells, B-cell-depleted T cells, or PBMCs.

Profiling relied on immunoSEQ multiplex PCR, and the TCRdb table lists in-frame clones only, not all of them. This sample has around 400,000 clones, with around nine tenths found just once. V dropped 3 bases and J dropped 3; count of bases not matched to a gene: 7. This CDR3 region has 15 residues. The germline V gene has CDR1 SGDLS and CDR2 YYNGEE. The J gene is TRBJ2-7, the V gene TRBV9, with 9 bases aligning to TRBD1. Sequenced material: PBMCs or T cells enriched from blood (not recorded which). The TCR sequence derives from a woman younger than 35 who had been exposed to COVID-19. The chain's CDR3 is CASSGGPGQGYEQYF. Here the CDR3 DNA reads TGTGCCAGCAGCGGAGGCCCGGGACAGGGCTACGAGCAGTACTTC.